The 2 T cell receptor beta chains listed next were all sequenced from one sample in a study of CD8+ T cells in alopecia areata. Treatment noted: oral pan-JAK inhibitor, 5-10 mg twice daily. Isolated RNA was reverse transcribed into cDNA used as the sequencing template. This table comes from immunoSEQ multiplex PCR, and its TCRdb copy is limited to in-frame clones, with some not included. The sample has 200,000 or so clones, 40% to 45% seen once. This specimen was CD4+ T cells sorted from blood, taken at approximately week 37, from a patient treated with tofacitinib. These receptors were obtained from a human donor with alopecia areata.

This chain joins TRBV5-1 and TRBJ2-7; 11 nucleotides line up with TRBD1. The CDR3 contains 15 residues. The V gene end was trimmed by 3 bases and the J gene end by 5 bases; junction bases not matched to a gene: 7. Germline lookup yields CDR1 SGHRS and CDR2 YFSETQ. This CDR3 reads CASSSGQGAYHEQYF. CDR3 coding DNA: TGCGCCAGCAGCTCAGGACAGGGGGCATACCACGAGCAGTACTTC.

This clone was detected only a few times. V and J are TRBV18 and TRBJ1-1, with D perhaps matching TRBD1 (5 bases). Germline V gives CDR1 KGHSH, CDR2 LQKENI. This CDR3 region has 13 residues. V was cut by 2 bases and J by 5 bases, with 9 bases left in between. The CDR3, as DNA: TGTGCCAGCTCACCAGGTCAGGGTACTGAAGCTTTCTTT. Protein sequence: CASSPGQGTEAFF. The variable domain in full, completed from reference TRBV18 and TRBJ1-1, reads NAGVMQNPRHLVRRRGQEARLRCSPMKGHSHVYWYRQLPEEGLKFMVYLQKENIIDESGMPKERFSAEFPKEGPSILRIQQVVRGDSAAYFCASSPGQGTEAFFGQGTRLTVV.